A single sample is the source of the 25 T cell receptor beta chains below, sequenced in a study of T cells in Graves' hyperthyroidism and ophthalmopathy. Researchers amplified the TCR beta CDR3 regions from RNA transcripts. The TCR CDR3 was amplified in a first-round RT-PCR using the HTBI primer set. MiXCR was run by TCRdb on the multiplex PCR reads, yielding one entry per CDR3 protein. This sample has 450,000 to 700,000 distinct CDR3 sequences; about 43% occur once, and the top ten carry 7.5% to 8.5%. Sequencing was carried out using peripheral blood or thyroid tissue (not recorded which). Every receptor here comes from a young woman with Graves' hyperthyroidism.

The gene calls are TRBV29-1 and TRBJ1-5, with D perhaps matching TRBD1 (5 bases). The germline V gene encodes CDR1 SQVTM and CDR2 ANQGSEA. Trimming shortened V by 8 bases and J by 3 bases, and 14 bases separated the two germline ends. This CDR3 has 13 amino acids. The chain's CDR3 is CSPTVLPNQPQHF. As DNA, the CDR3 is TGCAGCCCGACAGTACTACCCAATCAGCCCCAGCATTTT.

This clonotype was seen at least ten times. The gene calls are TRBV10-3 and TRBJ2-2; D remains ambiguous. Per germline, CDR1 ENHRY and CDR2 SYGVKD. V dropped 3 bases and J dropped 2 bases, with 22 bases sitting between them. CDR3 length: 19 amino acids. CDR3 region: CAISDQVTATGSNTGELFF. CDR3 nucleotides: TGTGCCATCAGTGACCAAGTCACGGCTACCGGGTCTAACACCGGGGAGCTGTTTTTT.

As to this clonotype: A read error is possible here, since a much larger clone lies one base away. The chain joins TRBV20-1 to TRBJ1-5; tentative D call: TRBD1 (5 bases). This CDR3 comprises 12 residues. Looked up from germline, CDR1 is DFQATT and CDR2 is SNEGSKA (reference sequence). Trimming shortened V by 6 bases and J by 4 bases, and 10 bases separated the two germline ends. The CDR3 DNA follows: TGCAGTGCCTGGGGGGTAAATCAGCCCCAGCATTTT. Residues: CSAWGVNQPQHF.

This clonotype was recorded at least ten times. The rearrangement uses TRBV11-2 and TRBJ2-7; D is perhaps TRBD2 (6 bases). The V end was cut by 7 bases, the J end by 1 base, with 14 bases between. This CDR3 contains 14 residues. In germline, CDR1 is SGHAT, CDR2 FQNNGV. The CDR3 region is CASTSTGASYEQYF. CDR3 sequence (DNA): TGTGCCAGCACTTCGACGGGAGCGTCCTACGAGCAGTACTTC. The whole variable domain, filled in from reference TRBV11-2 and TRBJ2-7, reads EAGVAQSPRYKIIEKRQSVAFWCNPISGHATLYWYQQILGQGPKLLIQFQNNGVVDDSQLPKDRFSAERLKGVDSTLKIQPAKLEDSAVYLCASTSTGASYEQYFGPGTRLTVT.

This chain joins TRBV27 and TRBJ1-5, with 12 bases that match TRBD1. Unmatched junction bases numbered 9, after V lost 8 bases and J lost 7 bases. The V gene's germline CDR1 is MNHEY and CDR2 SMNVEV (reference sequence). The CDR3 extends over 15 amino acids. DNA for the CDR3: TGTGCCAGCTCTTCGGGACAGGGGGCTAGGCAGCCCCAGCATTTT. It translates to CASSSGQGARQPQHF.

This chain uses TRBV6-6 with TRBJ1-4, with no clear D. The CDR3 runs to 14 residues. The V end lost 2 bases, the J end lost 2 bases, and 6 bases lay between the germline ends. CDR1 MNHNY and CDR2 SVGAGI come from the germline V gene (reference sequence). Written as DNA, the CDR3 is TGTGCCAGCAGTTACAGGGAGACTAATGAAAAACTGTTTTTT. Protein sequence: CASSYRETNEKLFF.

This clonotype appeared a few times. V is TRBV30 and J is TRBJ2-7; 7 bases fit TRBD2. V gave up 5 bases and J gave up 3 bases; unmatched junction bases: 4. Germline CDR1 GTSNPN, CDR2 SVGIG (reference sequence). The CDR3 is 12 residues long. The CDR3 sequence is CAWLGEGYEQYF. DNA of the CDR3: TGTGCCTGGTTAGGGGAGGGCTACGAGCAGTACTTC. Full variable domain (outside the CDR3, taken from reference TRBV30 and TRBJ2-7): SQTIHQWPATLVQPVGSPLSLECTVEGTSNPNLYWYRQAAGRGLQLLFYSVGIGQISSEVPQNLSASRPQDRQFILSSKKLLLSDSGFYLCAWLGEGYEQYFGPGTRLTVT.

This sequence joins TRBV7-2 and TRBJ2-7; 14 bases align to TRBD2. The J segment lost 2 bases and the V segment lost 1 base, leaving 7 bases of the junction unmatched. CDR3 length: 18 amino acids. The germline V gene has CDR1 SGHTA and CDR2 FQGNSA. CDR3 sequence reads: CASSLGRLAGGATYEQYF. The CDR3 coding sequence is TGTGCCAGCAGCTTAGGACGACTAGCGGGAGGGGCAACCTACGAGCAGTACTTC.

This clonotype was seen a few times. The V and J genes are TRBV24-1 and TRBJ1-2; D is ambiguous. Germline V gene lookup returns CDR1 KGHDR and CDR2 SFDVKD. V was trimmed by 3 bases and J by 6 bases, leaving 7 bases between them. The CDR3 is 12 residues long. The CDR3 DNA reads TGTGCCACCAGTGATCACAACAATGGCTACACCTTC. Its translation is CATSDHNNGYTF.

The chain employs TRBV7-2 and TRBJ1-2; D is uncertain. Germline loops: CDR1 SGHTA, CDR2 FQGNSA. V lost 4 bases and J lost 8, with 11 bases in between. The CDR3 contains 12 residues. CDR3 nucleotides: TGTGCCAGCAGCTATAGCGGGAGAGGCTACACCTTC. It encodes CASSYSGRGYTF.

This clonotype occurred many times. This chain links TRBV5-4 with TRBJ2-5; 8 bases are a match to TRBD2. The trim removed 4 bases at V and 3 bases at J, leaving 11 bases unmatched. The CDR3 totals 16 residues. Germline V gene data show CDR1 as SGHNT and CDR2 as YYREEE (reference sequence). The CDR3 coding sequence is TGTGCCAGCAGCCCCCTTTGGAGCGGGAGAGAAGAGACCCAGTACTTC. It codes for CASSPLWSGREETQYF.

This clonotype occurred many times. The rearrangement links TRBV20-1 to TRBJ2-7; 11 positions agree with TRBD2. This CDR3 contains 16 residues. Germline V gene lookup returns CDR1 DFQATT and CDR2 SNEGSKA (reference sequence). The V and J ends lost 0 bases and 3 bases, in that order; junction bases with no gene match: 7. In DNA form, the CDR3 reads TGCAGTGCTAGAGATCTTCCTAGCGGGAGGCGCTACGAGCAGTACTTC. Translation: CSARDLPSGRRYEQYF.

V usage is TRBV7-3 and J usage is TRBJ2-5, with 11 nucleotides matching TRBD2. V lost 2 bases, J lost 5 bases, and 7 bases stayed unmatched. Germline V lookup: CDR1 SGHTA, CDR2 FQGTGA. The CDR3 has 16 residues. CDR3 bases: TGTGCCAGCAGCTTAGGTACTAGCGGGAGTTCGGAGACCCAGTACTTC. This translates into CASSLGTSGSSETQYF.

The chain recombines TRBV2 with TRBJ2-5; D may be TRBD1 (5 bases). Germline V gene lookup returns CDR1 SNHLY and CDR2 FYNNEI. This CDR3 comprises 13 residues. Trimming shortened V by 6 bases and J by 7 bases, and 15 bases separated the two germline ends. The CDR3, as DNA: TGTGCCAGCAGAGAGGACCAGGGCGGGACCCAGTACTTC. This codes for CASREDQGGTQYF.

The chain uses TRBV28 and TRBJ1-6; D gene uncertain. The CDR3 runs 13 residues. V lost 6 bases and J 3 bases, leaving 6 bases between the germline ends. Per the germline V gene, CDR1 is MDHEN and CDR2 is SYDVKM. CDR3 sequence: CASRRNYNSPLHF. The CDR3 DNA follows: TGTGCCAGCAGGAGGAACTATAATTCACCCCTCCACTTT.

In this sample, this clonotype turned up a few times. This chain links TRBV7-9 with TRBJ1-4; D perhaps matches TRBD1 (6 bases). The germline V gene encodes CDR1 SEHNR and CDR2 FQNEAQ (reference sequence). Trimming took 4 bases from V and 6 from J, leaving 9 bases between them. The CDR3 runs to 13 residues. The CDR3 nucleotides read TGTGCCAGCAGCTCCTGGACAGATGAAAAACTGTTTTTT. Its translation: CASSSWTDEKLFF.

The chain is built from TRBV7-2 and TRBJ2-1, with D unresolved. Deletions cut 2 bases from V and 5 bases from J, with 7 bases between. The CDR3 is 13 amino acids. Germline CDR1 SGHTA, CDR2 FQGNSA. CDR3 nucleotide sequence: TGTGCCAGCAGCTTATCCCAAAACAATGAGCAGTTCTTC. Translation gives CASSLSQNNEQFF.

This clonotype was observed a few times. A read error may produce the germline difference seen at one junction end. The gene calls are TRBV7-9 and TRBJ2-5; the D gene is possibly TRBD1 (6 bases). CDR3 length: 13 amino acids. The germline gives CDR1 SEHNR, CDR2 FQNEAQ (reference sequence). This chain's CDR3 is CASSGQTQEAQYF. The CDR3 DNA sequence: TGTGCCAGCAGCGGACAGACCCAAGAGGCCCAGTACTTC.

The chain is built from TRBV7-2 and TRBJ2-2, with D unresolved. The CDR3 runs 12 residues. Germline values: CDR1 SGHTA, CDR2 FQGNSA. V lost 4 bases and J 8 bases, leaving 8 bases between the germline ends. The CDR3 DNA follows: TGTGCCAGCAGCTGGTCGACAGGGGAGCTGTTTTTT. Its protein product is CASSWSTGELFF.

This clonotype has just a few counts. The DNA for the CDR3 is TGTGCCAGCAGTGGACAGGGGGTTTACGAGCAGTACTTC. This codes for CASSGQGVYEQYF. V gene TRBV2 combines with J gene TRBJ2-7; 9 nucleotides line up with TRBD1. CDR1 is SNHLY and CDR2 is FYNNEI in the germline V gene. The CDR3 covers 13 residues. Trimming removed 4 bases from V and 4 bases from J; junction bases left unmatched: 2. Using reference TRBV2 and TRBJ2-7 for the parts outside the CDR3, the full variable domain is EPEVTQTPSHQVTQMGQEVILRCVPISNHLYFYWYRQILGQKVEFLVSFYNNEISEKSEIFDDQFSVERPDGSNFTLKIRSTKLEDSAMYFCASSGQGVYEQYFGPGTRLTVT.

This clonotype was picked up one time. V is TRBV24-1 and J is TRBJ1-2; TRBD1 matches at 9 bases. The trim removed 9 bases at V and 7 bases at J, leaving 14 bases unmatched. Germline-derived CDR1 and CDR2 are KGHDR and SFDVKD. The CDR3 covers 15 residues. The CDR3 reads CATPPRTGVVAGYTF. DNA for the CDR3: TGTGCCACCCCTCCTAGGACAGGGGTTGTGGCTGGCTACACCTTC.

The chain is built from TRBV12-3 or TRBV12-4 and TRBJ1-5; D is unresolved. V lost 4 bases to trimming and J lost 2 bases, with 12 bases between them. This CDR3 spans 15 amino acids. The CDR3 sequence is CASSYTGTGNQPQHF. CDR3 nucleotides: TGTGCCAGCAGTTACACGGGAACGGGCAATCAGCCCCAGCATTTT.

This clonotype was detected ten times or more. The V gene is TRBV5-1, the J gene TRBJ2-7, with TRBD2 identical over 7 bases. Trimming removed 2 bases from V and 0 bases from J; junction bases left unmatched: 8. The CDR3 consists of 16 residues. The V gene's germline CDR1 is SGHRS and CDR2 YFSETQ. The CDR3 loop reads CASSFSPSGTSYEQYF. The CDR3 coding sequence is TGCGCCAGCAGCTTTAGCCCTAGCGGAACCTCCTACGAGCAGTACTTC.

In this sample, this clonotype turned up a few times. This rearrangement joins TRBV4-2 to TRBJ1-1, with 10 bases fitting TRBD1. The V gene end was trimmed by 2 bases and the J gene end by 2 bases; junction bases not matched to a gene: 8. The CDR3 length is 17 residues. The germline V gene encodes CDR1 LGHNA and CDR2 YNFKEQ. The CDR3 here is CASSQLVGTGANTEAFF. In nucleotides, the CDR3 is TGTGCCAGCAGCCAACTAGTAGGGACAGGGGCTAACACTGAAGCTTTCTTT.

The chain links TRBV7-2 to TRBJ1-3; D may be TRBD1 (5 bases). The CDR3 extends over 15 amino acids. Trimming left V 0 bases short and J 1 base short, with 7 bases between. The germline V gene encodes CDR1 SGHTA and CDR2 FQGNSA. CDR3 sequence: CASSLAGRSGNTIYF. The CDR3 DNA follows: TGTGCCAGCAGCTTAGCGGGGCGTTCTGGAAACACCATATATTTT. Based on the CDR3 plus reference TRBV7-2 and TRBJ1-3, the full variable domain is GAGVSQSPSNKVTEKGKDVELRCDPISGHTALYWYRQSLGQGLEFLIYFQGNSAPDKSGLPSDRFSAERTGGSVSTLTIQRTQQEDSAVYLCASSLAGRSGNTIYFGEGSWLTVV.